This T cell receptor (beta chain) is drawn from a study of blood T cells in healthy people across ages. V shed 5 bases and J 6 bases; nucleotides not matched to a gene: 10. Germline CDR1 is SGHTA and CDR2 is FQGNSA. The CDR3 is made up of 15 amino acids. As concerns this clonotype: What it recognizes is unknown.

Next came a second PCR, run for about 7 to 11 cycles, which used a sample-barcoded 5' primer along with a J-beta primer mix. Each of the cDNA molecules was tagged by a template-switch adaptor with 12 random nucleotides. At least 3 million CDR3-containing paired-end reads were obtained per sample. MiXCR, run by TCRdb on the 5' RACE reads, gives a single entry per CDR3 protein. This sample has about 1.8 million distinct CDR3 sequences; roughly 49% occur once, and the top ten carry 2.1%. Study results and limitations: Not knowing donor CMV status may have confounded expanded clonotype changes.

What was sequenced was blood. This TCR was recovered from a woman between 40 and 55 years old in good health. The V and J genes are TRBV7-2 and TRBJ2-7; 10 bases map to TRBD2. The CDR3 loop reads CASSPGLAGVSEQYF. CDR3 nucleotide sequence: TGTGCCAGCAGCCCCGGGCTAGCGGGAGTAAGCGAGCAGTACTTC.